These T cell receptor beta chains were read from a single sample in a study of vaccination effects on CD4 cells after COVID-19. Their antigens are not known. Assay used: immunoSEQ multiplex PCR; TCRdb lists only in-frame clones, some missing. The repertoire holds about 26,000 clones, with about four fifths as singletons. The sequenced sample was CD4+ T cells from PBMCs cultured with HCoV-NL63 spike peptides, obtained before COVID-19 vaccination. The source of these receptors is a human donor who had a prior SARS-CoV-2 infection. The CDR3 runs from the conserved cysteine through the conserved F or W. Fields, in order: D gene, J gene, clone size, V gene, CDR3 DNA, CDR3 protein. D genes are given only for firm matches. Rows give clone size only sometimes, using once, few, many, or a class for an expanded clone.

>TRBD2|TRBJ2-5|NA|TRBV19
TGTGCCAGTAGTATAGAGGAGGGACTAGACGGGACCCAGTACTTC
CASSIEEGLDGTQYF
>NA|TRBJ1-1|NA|TRBV14
TGTGCCAGCAGCCCGTGGGGCATGAACACTGAAGCTTTCTTT
CASSPWGMNTEAFF
>NA|TRBJ1-3|NA|TRBV5-6
TGTGCCAGCAGCCCGACCCCTTACCTACTCTCTGGAAACACCATATATTTT
CASSPTPYLLSGNTIYF
>NA|TRBJ2-1|NA|TRBV4-2
TGTGCCAGCAGCCAAGACACGACTGGGGCAGGGGCTTACAATGAGCAGTTCTTC
CASSQDTTGAGAYNEQFF
>NA|TRBJ2-1|once|TRBV19
TGTGCCAGTAGTACGGGGCCATACAATGAGCAGTTCTTC
CASSTGPYNEQFF
>NA|TRBJ2-2|once|TRBV7-2
TGTGCCAGCAGCTTAGCGGCGGGGGCGCGTACCGGGGAGCTGTTTTTT
CASSLAAGARTGELFF
>NA|TRBJ1-2|NA|TRBV5-1
TGCGCCAGCAGCTTGGCAGGAGACTATGGCTACACCTTC
CASSLAGDYGYTF
>NA|TRBJ2-7|few|TRBV24-1
TGTGCCACCAGTGCTGGGCAGGGACTGGGCGAGCAGTACTTC
CATSAGQGLGEQYF
>NA|TRBJ1-2|NA|TRBV28
TGTGCCAGCAGTTCCGGACCTGCTAACTATGGCTACACCTTC
CASSSGPANYGYTF
>NA|TRBJ1-4|NA|TRBV3-1/TRBV3-2
TGTGCCAGCAGCCCGGTACCAACTAATGAAAAACTGTTTTTT
CASSPVPTNEKLFF
>TRBD1|TRBJ2-1|NA|TRBV12-5
TGTGCTAGTGGGTGGCAGGGGGCGGAAAATGAGCAGTTCTTC
CASGWQGAENEQFF
>TRBD1|TRBJ2-3|NA|TRBV18
TGTGCCAGCTCACGAAACAGGGGCTCCTACACAGATACGCAGTATTTT
CASSRNRGSYTDTQYF
>NA|TRBJ2-1|NA|TRBV18
TGTGCCAGCTCACCAGAAAATGAGCAGTTCTTC
CASSPENEQFF
>TRBD2|TRBJ2-5|NA|TRBV7-2
TGTGCCAGCAGCCTCAGGGGACTAGCGGGAGATTCGGAGACCCAGTACTTC
CASSLRGLAGDSETQYF
>NA|TRBJ2-7|NA|TRBV28
TGTGCCAGCAGCCCGGTCAATTCGGCGGGATCCTACGAGCAGTACTTC
CASSPVNSAGSYEQYF
>NA|TRBJ2-7|NA|TRBV3-1/TRBV3-2
TGTGCCAGCAGCCAGTTTTACGAGCAGTACTTC
CASSQFYEQYF
>TRBD2|TRBJ2-2|NA|TRBV5-1
TGCGCCAGCAGCTTGCCCGACTCCGGGACTAGCGGGAGAGGCGATTCCGGGGAGCTGTTTTTT
CASSLPDSGTSGRGDSGELFF
>NA|TRBJ2-2|few|TRBV7-3
TGTGCCAGCAGCTTGGGGTCTTCGAACACCGGGGAGCTGTTTTTT
CASSLGSSNTGELFF
>TRBD1|TRBJ1-1|NA|TRBV5-6
TGTGCCAGCAGCCGCGGACAGGGCCGTGAAGCTTTCTTT
CASSRGQGREAFF
>TRBD1|TRBJ1-2|NA|TRBV14
TGTGCCAGCAGCCAGGCTACAGGGGACTATGGCTACACCTTC
CASSQATGDYGYTF
>NA|TRBJ2-5|NA|TRBV7-2
TGTGCCAGCAGCTTAGAAGGACTATTGCAAGAGACCCAGTACTTC
CASSLEGLLQETQYF
>NA|TRBJ2-5|NA|TRBV6-5
TGTGCCAGCTCCAGAGAGGGATGGGAGACCCAGTACTTC
CASSREGWETQYF
>TRBD1|TRBJ1-5|once|TRBV9
TGTGCCAGCAGTAAAACAGGGGTGAATCAGCCCCAGCATTTT
CASSKTGVNQPQHF
>NA|TRBJ1-2|NA|TRBV18
TGTGCCAGCTCACCACCCCAGGGCGGCTACACCTTC
CASSPPQGGYTF
>NA|TRBJ2-7|few|TRBV2
TGTGCCAGCAGGGATGACTACTCCTACGAGCAGTACTTC
CASRDDYSYEQYF
>TRBD1|TRBJ1-2|NA|TRBV6-5
TGTGCCAGCAGTCCGGGACAGGGCACCTATGGCTACACCTTC
CASSPGQGTYGYTF
>NA|TRBJ1-2|few|TRBV5-6
TGTGCCAGCCGAAGATCCCTTCTCGGCTATGGCTACACCTTC
CASRRSLLGYGYTF